What follows describes a single T cell receptor beta chain. Other nucleotide sequences from this sample produce the same CDR3. This entry is derived from a study of beta chain features in type 1 diabetes. Sorting based on CD45RO/CCR7/CD25/CD127/CD95/CD27 separated CD4+ naive, central memory, regulatory and stem cell-like memory cells. Investigators reverse transcribed all isolated RNA, so they sequenced expressed TCRB transcripts. Assay used: immunoSEQ multiplex PCR; TCRdb lists only in-frame clones, some missing. In the table there are 350,000 to 450,000 clones, around 13% of which are singletons. V was pared by 6 bases and J by 7 bases, with 10 bases between. The CDR3 consists of 11 residues. Per the germline V gene, CDR1 is SQVTM and CDR2 is ANQGSEA.

The chain carries TRBV29-1 and TRBJ1-3, with D possibly being TRBD1 (6 bases). The source of this sequence is a man younger than 45 in good health. Material for sequencing was naive CD4+ T cells from blood. The CDR3: CSVTTGNTIYF. The DNA of the CDR3 is TGCAGCGTCACCACAGGGAACACCATATATTTT. The full variable domain, rest sourced from reference TRBV29-1 and TRBJ1-3, is SAVISQKPSRDICQRGTSLTIQCQVDSQVTMMFWYRQQPGQSLTLIATANQGSEATYESGFVIDKFPISRPNLTFSTLTVSNMSPEDSSIYLCSVTTGNTIYFGEGSWLTVV.